Reported below is one T cell receptor (beta chain). As handled by the study authors: Amplification with reference gene primers provided the estimates of nucleated cell counts. Profiled with immunoSEQ multiplex PCR; TCRdb holds only in-frame clones, not every one. V and J calls and clone size are copied from that table; D and trimming were computed from the DNA. Of more than 300,000 clones in the sample, more than 70% are singletons; the top ten hold more than 0.95%. Participants' own reports of clinical history determined their cohort assignment. V gave up 1 base and J gave up 3 bases; unmatched junction bases: 6. From germline, CDR1 is SGHAT and CDR2 FQNNGV. The CDR3 has 16 residues. This sample is drawn from a study of blood T cell repertoires in COVID-19. Study at large: Sample material is recorded as cDNA or gDNA derived from T cells, B-cell-depleted T cells, or PBMCs.

Specimen: PBMCs or T cells enriched from blood (not recorded which). The V and J genes are TRBV11-2 and TRBJ2-1; 7 positions match TRBD2. This TCR was sampled from a woman aged 18-35 years who had recovered from COVID-19. This chain's CDR3 is CASSLVAGANYNEQFF. CDR3 nucleotides: TGTGCCAGCAGCTTAGTAGCGGGCGCTAACTACAATGAGCAGTTCTTC.